These 22 T cell receptor beta chains came from one sample sequenced in a study. TCRdb re-called the RT-PCR reads with MiXCR, one entry per CDR3 protein. The top ten hold about 3.6% of the sample, which has 550,000 to 750,000 distinct CDR3 sequences, 14% seen once. The sequencing input was memory CD4+ T cells from blood. Receptors were obtained from a female donor in good health, serving as a healthy control.

The V gene is TRBV5-4, the J gene TRBJ2-3; TRBD1 aligns across 10 bases. CDR3 length: 16 amino acids. The V segment lost 0 bases and the J segment 4 bases; nucleotides outside the gene matches: 5. Germline V gene sequence: CDR1 SGHNT, CDR2 YYREEE (reference sequence). DNA for the CDR3: TGTGCCAGCAGCTTGGTGATGGGACAGGGGTCAGATACGCAGTATTTT. Translation gives CASSLVMGQGSDTQYF.

This clonotype came up many times. V usage is TRBV7-2 and J usage is TRBJ2-1; TRBD2 matches at 16 bases. V was clipped by 5 bases and J by 7 bases; unmatched bases: 5. Per germline, CDR1 SGHTA and CDR2 FQGNSA. This CDR3 has 16 amino acids. DNA for the CDR3: TGTGCCAGCAGCGTTGGGGGACTAGCGGGAGGGAATGAGCAGTTCTTC. Amino acid sequence: CASSVGGLAGGNEQFF.

The sample holds many counts of this clonotype. V usage is TRBV4-3 and J usage is TRBJ2-2; maybe TRBD2 (6 bases). Germline V gives CDR1 LGHNA, CDR2 YSLEER. The V end lost 3 bases, the J end lost 5 bases, and 13 bases lay between the germline ends. There are 15 residues in the CDR3. The CDR3 bases are TGCGCCAGCAGCCAGGGACTTTCCGTAACCGGGGAGCTGTTTTTT. The encoded protein is CASSQGLSVTGELFF.

This clonotype was observed many times. The chain is built from TRBV6-5 and TRBJ2-7; the match to TRBD1 covers 8 bases. The CDR3 has 16 amino acids. V gave up 0 bases and J gave up 6 bases; unmatched junction bases: 10. Germline assignment: CDR1 MNHEY and CDR2 SVGAGI. The DNA of the CDR3 is TGTGCCAGCAGTTACTCGAGTCGGCAGGGGGCTTCCGAGCAGTACTTC. It specifies CASSYSSRQGASEQYF.

The chain employs TRBV12-3 or TRBV12-4 and TRBJ1-5, with 7 bases aligning to TRBD1. V shed 11 bases, J shed 4 bases, and the junction held 8 bases outside the gene matches. The CDR3 runs 13 residues. The CDR3: CAASRDRNQPQHF. The CDR3 DNA reads TGTGCCGCCTCCCGGGACAGAAATCAGCCCCAGCATTTT.

This clonotype was seen only a few times. The V call is TRBV7-9, the J call TRBJ2-1; D is ambiguous. CDR3 length equals 13 residues. From germline, CDR1 is SEHNR and CDR2 FQNEAQ (reference sequence). V dropped 0 bases and J dropped 10 bases, with 10 bases sitting between them. CDR3 residues: CASSLAAESEQFF. The CDR3 coding sequence is TGTGCCAGCAGCTTAGCGGCGGAAAGCGAGCAGTTCTTC.

This clonotype came up many times. V is TRBV20-1 and J is TRBJ2-3; D is uncertain. Germline V gene lookup returns CDR1 DFQATT and CDR2 SNEGSKA (reference sequence). V gave up 5 bases and J gave up 2 bases, with 17 bases separating them. This CDR3 has 15 amino acids. The CDR3 DNA reads as TGCAGTGCTCCGTGGCGGAACTACCCCACAGATACGCAGTATTTT. Amino acid sequence: CSAPWRNYPTDTQYF.

This clonotype was seen only a few times. The rearrangement links TRBV4-2 to TRBJ1-2, with D uncertain. The germline V gene encodes CDR1 LGHNA and CDR2 YNFKEQ. The CDR3 is 11 residues long. Trimming cost V 0 bases and J 10 bases, with 6 bases left between them. CDR3 coding DNA: TGTGCCAGCAGCCAAGAGGGGTACTACACCTTC. Translation: CASSQEGYYTF.

The CDR3 coding sequence is TGTGCCAGCAGCCCACCTCTAGAGACCGGGGAGCTGTTTTTT. It yields the protein CASSPPLETGELFF. The rearrangement links TRBV3-1 to TRBJ2-2, with D uncertain. Germline-derived CDR1 and CDR2 are LGHDT and YNNKEL (reference sequence). The CDR3 totals 14 residues. The V gene lost 4 bases and the J gene lost 5 bases, with 11 bases spanning the gap.

This clonotype was counted only a few times. The chain employs TRBV7-2 and TRBJ2-7, with D possibly being TRBD1 (6 bases). Germline V CDR1 and CDR2: SGHTA, FQGNSA. The V end was cut by 4 bases, the J end by 2 bases, with 18 bases between. The CDR3 is 16 amino acids. The CDR3 DNA reads as TGTGCCAGCAGCTCCTTTTTAGCTCGGGACACCTACGAGCAGTACTTC. This translates into CASSSFLARDTYEQYF.

V is TRBV28 and J is TRBJ2-1; D is perhaps TRBD2 (6 bases). There are 19 residues in the CDR3. Germline CDR1 reads MDHEN; CDR2 reads SYDVKM. V lost 0 bases and J 7 bases, leaving 25 bases between the germline ends. The CDR3 region is CASSLWVLARGIGRNEQFF. The CDR3 DNA follows: TGTGCCAGCAGTTTATGGGTCCTAGCTCGGGGGATTGGGCGGAATGAGCAGTTCTTC.

The rearrangement links TRBV4-1 to TRBJ2-7; the D gene is possibly TRBD1 (5 bases). There are 13 residues in the CDR3. The ends were cut back, 4 bases at V and 7 bases at J, with 14 bases in the middle. Germline CDR1 MGHRA, CDR2 YSYEKL. The CDR3 is CASSPRTTGEQYF. CDR3 nucleotide sequence: TGCGCCAGCAGCCCCCGGACAACCGGGGAGCAGTACTTC.

This clonotype has a handful of counts. CDR3 sequence: CATSDSQRDGSSYNEQFF. CDR3 DNA: TGTGCCACCAGTGATTCCCAACGGGACGGCAGCTCCTACAATGAGCAGTTCTTC. The rearrangement joins TRBV24-1 to TRBJ2-1; D is perhaps TRBD1 or TRBD2 (5 bases each). Germline V gene data show CDR1 as KGHDR and CDR2 as SFDVKD. V was cut by 2 bases and J by 0 bases, with 16 bases left in between. This CDR3 has 18 amino acids.

A few counts support this clonotype. J is TRBJ2-7 and V is TRBV11-2, with 9 nucleotides matching TRBD2. V shed 0 bases, J shed 9 bases, and the junction held 6 bases outside the gene matches. The CDR3 extends over 14 amino acids. Germline CDR1 and CDR2: SGHAT and FQNNGV. CDR3 region: CASSLEREGGRQYF. The CDR3 nucleotides are TGTGCCAGCAGCTTAGAGCGGGAGGGAGGTCGGCAGTACTTC.

Remarks on this clonotype: Mismatch with germline at one junction end may stem from a read error. The V and J genes are TRBV4-1 and TRBJ1-5; no clear D. The CDR3 totals 16 residues. The germline gives CDR1 MGHRA, CDR2 YSYEKL. The CDR3, as DNA: TGCGCCAGCAGCCAAGATATCCCTTATAGCCATCAGCCCCAGCATTTT. Its protein product is CASSQDIPYSHQPQHF.

The gene calls are TRBV6-1 and TRBJ2-5; D is unclear. The length of the CDR3 is 12 residues. Trimming removed 6 bases from V and 5 bases from J, with 10 bases in between. Germline CDR1 MNHNS, CDR2 SASEGT. This CDR3 is CASRDPWETQYF. The CDR3 nucleotides read TGTGCCAGCAGAGACCCTTGGGAGACCCAGTACTTC.

This clonotype has a count of ten or more. The CDR3 DNA reads TGTGCCAGCAGCCATCAGGGACTAGCGGGAAAAAATGAGCAGTTCTTC. Its translation: CASSHQGLAGKNEQFF. The J gene is TRBJ2-1, the V gene TRBV4-2; TRBD2 agrees at 13 bases. V shed 3 bases, J shed 7 bases, and the junction held 6 bases outside the gene matches. Germline CDR1 and CDR2: LGHNA and YNFKEQ. The CDR3 extends over 16 amino acids.

This clonotype was seen repeatedly, ten times or more. The chain couples TRBV4-3 to TRBJ1-6, with TRBD1 as a possible D gene (6 bases). From germline, CDR1 is LGHNA and CDR2 YSLEER. Deletions cut 3 bases from V and 7 bases from J, with 16 bases between. The CDR3 runs to 16 residues. The CDR3 sequence: CASSHDRGTTNSPLHF. The CDR3, as DNA: TGCGCCAGCAGCCATGATAGAGGGACAACGAATTCACCCCTCCACTTT.

This clonotype was picked up a small number of times. The rearrangement joins TRBV5-1 to TRBJ2-3; 10 bases map to TRBD1. The CDR3 runs 16 residues. With V trimmed by 4 bases and J by 0 bases, 5 bases remained unmatched. The germline gives CDR1 SGHRS, CDR2 YFSETQ. CDR3 DNA sequence: TGCGCCAGCAGCATCGGGACAGGGGATAGCACAGATACGCAGTATTTT. This encodes CASSIGTGDSTDTQYF.

This clonotype was found a few times. The rearrangement links TRBV6-5 to TRBJ2-7, with 10 positions matching TRBD2. Germline V gives CDR1 MNHEY, CDR2 SVGAGI. With V trimmed by 2 bases and J by 6 bases, 7 bases remained unmatched. The CDR3 loop spans 15 amino acids. The CDR3 nucleotides read TGTGCCAGCAGTTACGACACTAGCGGGACGGGCGAGCAGTACTTC. It codes for CASSYDTSGTGEQYF.

In this sample, this clonotype turned up a few times. V usage is TRBV20-1 and J usage is TRBJ2-3; 12 nucleotides agree with TRBD2. The CDR3 is 16 residues long. Looked up from germline, CDR1 is DFQATT and CDR2 is SNEGSKA (reference sequence). V lost 1 base, J lost 4 bases, and 6 bases stayed unmatched. This CDR3 is CSARGLLAGGPDTQYF. In DNA, the CDR3 is TGCAGTGCTAGAGGGCTCCTAGCGGGGGGGCCAGATACGCAGTATTTT.

In this sample, this clonotype turned up a few times. V is TRBV28 and J is TRBJ2-7, with 14 nucleotides matching TRBD2. Germline V gives CDR1 MDHEN, CDR2 SYDVKM. The CDR3 consists of 18 residues. The V gene end was trimmed by 5 bases and the J gene end by 2 bases; junction bases not matched to a gene: 11. This CDR3 reads CASSLGTSGSKWTYEQYF. The DNA for the CDR3 is TGTGCCAGCAGTCTCGGGACTAGCGGGAGTAAGTGGACCTACGAGCAGTACTTC.